This T cell receptor beta chain stems from a study of T cell responses to AZD1222 COVID-19 vaccine. Overall study findings and caveats: Donors skewed white British and female; clonal diversity was possibly underestimated.

The V gene end was trimmed by 4 bases and the J gene end by 8 bases; junction bases not matched to a gene: 8. CDR1 and CDR2 from the germline V gene are SGHRS and YFSETQ. This CDR3 has 14 residues. For this clone: Its specificity is unknown.

The analysis combined second doses at about 4 or about 12 weeks. TCRdb's table, derived via immunoSEQ multiplex PCR, lists solely in-frame clones and lacks some. The table records 150,000 to 200,000 clones, about 90% of them present only once. The receptor comes from an adult who received the AZD1222 COVID-19 vaccine. V gene TRBV5-1 combines with J gene TRBJ1-4, with 7 bases that match TRBD1. Sample: peripheral blood, taken 28 days after the second AZD1222 dose. Here the CDR3 reads CASSTDRVDEKLFF. The CDR3 nucleotides read TGCGCCAGCAGCACCGACAGGGTGGACGAAAAACTGTTTTTT.